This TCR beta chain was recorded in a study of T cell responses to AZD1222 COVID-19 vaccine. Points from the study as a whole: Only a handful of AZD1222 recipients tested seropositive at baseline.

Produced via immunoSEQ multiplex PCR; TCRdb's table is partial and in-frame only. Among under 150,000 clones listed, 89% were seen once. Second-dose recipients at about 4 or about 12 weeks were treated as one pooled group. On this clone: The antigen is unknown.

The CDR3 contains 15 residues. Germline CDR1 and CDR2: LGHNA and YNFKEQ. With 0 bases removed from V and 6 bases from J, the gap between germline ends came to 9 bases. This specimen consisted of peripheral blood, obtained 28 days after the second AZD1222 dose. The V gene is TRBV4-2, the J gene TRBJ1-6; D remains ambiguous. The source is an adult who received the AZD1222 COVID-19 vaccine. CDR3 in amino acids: CASSQDEYANSPLHF. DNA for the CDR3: TGTGCCAGCAGCCAAGATGAGTACGCTAATTCACCCCTCCACTTT.